This TCR beta chain was observed in a study of blood T cells in healthy people across ages. Many counts were recorded for this clonotype. The germline CDR1 and CDR2 sequences are SQVTM and ANQGSEA. V lost 1 base, J lost 1 base, and 11 bases lay in between. The CDR3 covers 15 residues. For the second PCR, which ran for about 6 to 11 cycles, a sample-barcoded 5' primer and a J-beta primer mix were used. TCRdb independently ran MiXCR on the 5' RACE reads; one entry per CDR3 protein. Of fewer than 1,000,000 distinct CDR3 sequences in the sample, 35% to 50% are singletons; the top ten hold about a sixth. The chain has TRBV29-1 and TRBJ2-1, with D perhaps TRBD2 (5 bases). This sequence originates from a man aged 80 or over in good health. The specimen sequenced was blood. The CDR3 DNA follows: TGCAGCGTTGAAGGGCGAGCGGCGTCCTACAATGAGCAGTTCTTC. This gives the protein CSVEGRAASYNEQFF.